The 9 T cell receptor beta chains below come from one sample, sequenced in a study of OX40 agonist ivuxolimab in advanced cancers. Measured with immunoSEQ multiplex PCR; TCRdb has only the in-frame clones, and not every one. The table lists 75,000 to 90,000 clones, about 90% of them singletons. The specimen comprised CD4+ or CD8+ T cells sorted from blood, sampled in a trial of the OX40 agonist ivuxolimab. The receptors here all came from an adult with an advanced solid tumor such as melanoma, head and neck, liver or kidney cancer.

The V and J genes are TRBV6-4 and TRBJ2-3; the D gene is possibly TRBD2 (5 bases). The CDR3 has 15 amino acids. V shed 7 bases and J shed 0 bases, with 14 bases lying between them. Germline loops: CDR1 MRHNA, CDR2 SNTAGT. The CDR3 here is CASKSDRESTDTQYF. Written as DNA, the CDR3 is TGTGCCAGCAAGTCGGACCGGGAAAGCACAGATACGCAGTATTTT.

CDR3 bases: TGTGCCAGCAGTCGTGACAGTGGCATAGACGCAGCTTTCTTT. This translates into CASSRDSGIDAAFF. The gene calls are TRBV2 and TRBJ1-1; D perhaps matches TRBD1 (5 bases). Germline CDR1 and CDR2: SNHLY and FYNNEI. The CDR3 sequence is 14 residues long. V gave up 5 bases and J gave up 10 bases, with 20 bases separating them.

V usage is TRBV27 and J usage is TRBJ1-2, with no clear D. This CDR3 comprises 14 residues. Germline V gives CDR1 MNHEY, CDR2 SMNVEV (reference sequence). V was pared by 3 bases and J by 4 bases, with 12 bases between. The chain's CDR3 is CASSFRRTAYGYTF. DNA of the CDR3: TGTGCCAGCAGTTTTAGGAGGACGGCCTATGGCTACACCTTC.

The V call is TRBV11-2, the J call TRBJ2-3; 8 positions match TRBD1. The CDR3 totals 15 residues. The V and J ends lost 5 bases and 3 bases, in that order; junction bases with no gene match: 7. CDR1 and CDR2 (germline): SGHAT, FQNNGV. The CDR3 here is CASSQGQAKTDTQYF. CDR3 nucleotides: TGTGCCAGCAGCCAGGGACAGGCGAAAACAGATACGCAGTATTTT.

CDR3 residues: CASSPTSGQNNEQFF. DNA for the CDR3: TGTGCCAGCAGCCCCACTAGCGGGCAGAACAATGAGCAGTTCTTC. The chain links TRBV11-3 to TRBJ2-1; TRBD2 agrees at 9 bases. This CDR3 contains 15 residues. CDR1 is SGHNT, CDR2 YENEEA, per germline. The J segment lost 5 bases and the V segment lost 5 bases, leaving 7 bases of the junction unmatched.

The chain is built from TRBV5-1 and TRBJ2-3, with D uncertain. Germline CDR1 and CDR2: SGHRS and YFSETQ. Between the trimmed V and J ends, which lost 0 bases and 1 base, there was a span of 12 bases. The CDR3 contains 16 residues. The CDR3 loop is CASSLVHSEGTDTQYF. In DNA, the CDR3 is TGCGCCAGCAGCTTGGTGCACAGTGAAGGCACAGATACGCAGTATTTT.

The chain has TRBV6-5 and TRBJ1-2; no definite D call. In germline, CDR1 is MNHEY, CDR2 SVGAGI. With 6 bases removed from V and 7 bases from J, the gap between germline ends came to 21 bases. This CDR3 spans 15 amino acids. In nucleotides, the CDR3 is TGTGCCAGCAGCCGCACCCGCCCGACGATCTCTGGCTACACCTTC. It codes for CASSRTRPTISGYTF.

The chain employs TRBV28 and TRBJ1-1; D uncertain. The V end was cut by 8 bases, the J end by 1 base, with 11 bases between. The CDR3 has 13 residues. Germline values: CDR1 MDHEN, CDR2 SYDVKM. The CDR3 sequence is CASYKGWNTEAFF. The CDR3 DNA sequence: TGTGCCAGCTACAAGGGCTGGAACACTGAAGCTTTCTTT.

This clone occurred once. DNA of the CDR3: TGCGCCAGCAGTCGGGACATTGGTCAGCCCCAGCATTTT. Protein product: CASSRDIGQPQHF. This chain connects TRBV5-1 to TRBJ1-5; tentative D call: TRBD1 (6 bases). The germline CDR1 and CDR2 sequences are SGHRS and YFSETQ. CDR3 size: 13 residues. The V and J ends lost 5 bases and 6 bases respectively, with 12 bases between them. Full variable domain (missing parts from reference TRBV5-1 and TRBJ1-5): KAGVTQTPRYLIKTRGQQVTLSCSPISGHRSVSWYQQTPGQGLQFLFEYFSETQRNKGNFPGRFSGRQFSNSRSEMNVSTLELGDSALYLCASSRDIGQPQHFGDGTRLSIL.